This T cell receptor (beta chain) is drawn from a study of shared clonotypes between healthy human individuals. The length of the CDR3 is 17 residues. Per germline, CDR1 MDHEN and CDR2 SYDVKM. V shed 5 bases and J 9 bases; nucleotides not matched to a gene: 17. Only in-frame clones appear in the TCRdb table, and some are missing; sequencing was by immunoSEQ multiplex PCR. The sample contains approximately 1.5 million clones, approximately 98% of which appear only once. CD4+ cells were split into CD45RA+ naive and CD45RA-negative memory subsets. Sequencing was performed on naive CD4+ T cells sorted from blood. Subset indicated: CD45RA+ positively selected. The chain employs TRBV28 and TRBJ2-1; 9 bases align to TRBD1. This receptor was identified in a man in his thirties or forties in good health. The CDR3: CASSPLSGGTGTGEQFF. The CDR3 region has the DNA TGTGCCAGCAGTCCCCTTTCCGGTGGGACAGGGACCGGTGAGCAGTTCTTC.